This T cell receptor (beta chain) was documented in a study of response to subunit inactivated influenza vaccine. Study observations and caveats: It was the authors' suggestion that each seasonal influenza vaccination recruits few new T cells.

TCRdb used MiXCR to reprocess the RT-PCR reads, holding one entry per CDR3 protein. Altogether more than 200,000 distinct CDR3 sequences are present, roughly an eighth being singletons, with the ten largest covering less than 8.5%. Worth noting for this clonotype: The antigen is unknown.

CDR3 length: 17 residues. Germline V CDR1 and CDR2: SGHTA, FQGNSA. The V and J ends lost 4 bases and 1 base, in that order; junction bases with no gene match: 8. This sequence joins TRBV7-2 and TRBJ2-3, with 10 nucleotides matching TRBD2. This clonotype originated in a man in his forties or fifties who received an inactivated influenza vaccine. This sample comprised non-naive T cells sorted from PBMCs, obtained 14 days before vaccination. In nucleotides, the CDR3 is TGTGCCAGCAGCTACTCTGCCGGGACTAGCGGCACAGATACGCAGTATTTT. Translating gives CASSYSAGTSGTDTQYF.